This entry describes one T cell receptor (beta chain). The antigen is unknown. This sample is part of a study of cytomegalovirus exposure and HLA in healthy donors. Overall study findings and caveats: Later on, an analysis tied 15,000 or so TCR beta sequences to HLA alleles at 0.05 false discovery rate.

Primers for the PCR totalled 60 Vbeta and 13 Jbeta. The assay was immunoSEQ multiplex PCR, and TCRdb's table has in-frame clones only and misses some. This sample has approximately 220,000 clones, with around 79% found just once. Sample: PBMCs. The receptor was isolated from a male donor in good health and CMV-seronegative.

CDR3 protein: CASSDTGGGNQPQHF. DNA of the CDR3: TGTGCCAGCAGTGATACCGGAGGGGGCAATCAGCCCCAGCATTTT. The V gene is TRBV2, the J gene TRBJ1-5; D might be TRBD1 (5 bases). Trimming took off 3 bases at V and 2 bases at J, with 11 bases between the two ends. This CDR3 contains 15 residues. The germline CDR1 and CDR2 sequences are SNHLY and FYNNEI.